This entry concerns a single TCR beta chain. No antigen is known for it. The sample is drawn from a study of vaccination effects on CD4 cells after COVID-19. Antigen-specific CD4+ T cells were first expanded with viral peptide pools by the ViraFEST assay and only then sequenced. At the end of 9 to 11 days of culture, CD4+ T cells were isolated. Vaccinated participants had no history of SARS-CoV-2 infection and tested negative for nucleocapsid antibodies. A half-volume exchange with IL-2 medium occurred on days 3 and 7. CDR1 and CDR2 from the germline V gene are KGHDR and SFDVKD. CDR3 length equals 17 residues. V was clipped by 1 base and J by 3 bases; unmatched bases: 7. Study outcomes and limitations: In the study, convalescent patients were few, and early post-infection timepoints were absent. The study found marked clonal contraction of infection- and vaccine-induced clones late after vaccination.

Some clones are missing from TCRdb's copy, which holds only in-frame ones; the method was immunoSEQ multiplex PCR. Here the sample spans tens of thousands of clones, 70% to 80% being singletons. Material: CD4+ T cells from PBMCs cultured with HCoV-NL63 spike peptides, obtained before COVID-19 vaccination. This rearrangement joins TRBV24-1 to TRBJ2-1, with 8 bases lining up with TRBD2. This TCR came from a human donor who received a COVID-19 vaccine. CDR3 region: CATSDFGRRGDYNEQFF. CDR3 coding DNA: TGTGCCACCAGTGATTTTGGGAGGCGGGGGGACTACAATGAGCAGTTCTTC.